Listed here is a single T cell receptor (beta chain). The antigen is unknown. Sequencing was performed with immunoSEQ multiplex PCR; in TCRdb, only in-frame clones are kept and a portion is missing. The table includes tens of thousands of clones, roughly nine tenths detected once. The data stem from a study of T cell responses to AZD1222 COVID-19 vaccine. The CDR3 extends over 14 amino acids. Germline CDR1 reads MGHDK; CDR2 reads SYGVNS. V was cut by 1 base and J by 8 bases, with 12 bases left in between. Whole-study results and caveats: After two AZD1222 doses, spike-specific TCR breadth and depth rose versus day 0. Of the AZD1222 recipients, only 5 or 6 were seropositive at baseline.

The clonotype comes from an adult in good health. This sample comprised peripheral blood, obtained on day 0 of AZD1222 vaccination. The chain uses TRBV25-1 and TRBJ2-1; D unclear. The CDR3 region has the DNA TGTGCCAGCAGTGAATCGGGTAGTTCGCATGAGCAGTTCTTC. Encoded protein: CASSESGSSHEQFF.